Sequencing of this T cell receptor (beta chain) was carried out in a study of shared clonotypes between healthy human individuals (TCRdb year 2020). For the study in its entirety: A few men and a couple of women, aged 18 to 49 years, made up the cohort. To estimate repertoire size and how much clonotype sharing occurs between individuals, the study deeply sequenced the blood TCR repertoires of about 5 healthy adults. To increase sequencing depth and limit assay-specific biases, TCR repertoire library preparation and sequencing were carried out by different laboratories using diverse techniques. Each donor's leukapheresis produced roughly between roughly 0.85 and 9.5 billion PBMCs. Findings and caveats that apply to the study as a whole: The small number of donors limited the genetic and exposure-history diversity represented. Based on pairwise subsampling, the degree of clonotype sharing among donors was expected to be affected by sequencing depth. Sampling was limited to blood, and TCR repertoires in tissue likely differ from TCR repertoires in blood.

Donors were healthy HIV-negative adults with no recently reported acute infections or vaccinations. Every donor was a Caucasian adult living in Nashville, Tennessee, USA. For unsorted samples, about 90 million PBMCs were counted, and genomic DNA was extracted using the QIAamp DNA Blood Mini kit. After blood collection by leukapheresis, PBMCs were isolated using Ficoll-Histopaque density gradient centrifugation and then cryopreserved in the vapor phase of liquid nitrogen. The V end gives up 3 bases and the J end 5 bases, leaving 13 bases in the junction not matched to a gene. The CDR3, from cysteine to phenylalanine, totals 17 residues. Only the CDR3 part of the read is kept: 51 bases, read in frame from the first base. The germline V gene (reference sequence) yields MNHEY for CDR1 and SMNVEV for CDR2. This clone occurred once. The clone's antigen remains unknown. Per-base qualities were not stored, and no clone one base away is much larger.

Using the deep immunoSEQ assay, TCR CDR3 regions were amplified from genomic DNA by multiplex PCR. For each cell subset, the extracted genomic DNA was distributed evenly across all wells of several immunoSEQ 96-well plates, and each plate served as one replicate. Each replicate PCR for unsorted PBMC received roughly 0.3 ug genomic DNA, equal to tens of thousands of T cell genomes. Genomic DNA from unsorted PBMC was sequenced over ten immunoSEQ deep assay plates. The purified libraries were quantified using a Qubit 3.0 fluorometer, sized with a Bioanalyzer 2100, and then quantified again using the KAPA Library Quantification kit. Every immunoSEQ 96-well plate was sequenced on a dedicated single-read 150-cycle Illumina NextSeq 550 flow cell. For the original study's pipeline: Because the immunoSEQ output held only junctional sequences and lacked quality scores, the filtering could not match the filtering applied to full-length reads. Sequences were annotated with PyIR, a Python wrapper for IgBLAST v1.9, and V/J genes and CDR3 were assigned using IMGT germline references. Reads were removed for weak V/J assignments (E-value above 1e-6), missing CDR3, stop codons, out-of-frame junctions, or ambiguous translated residues. A V3J clonotype was defined by an identical inferred V gene, J gene, and CDR3 amino acid sequence. Percentage overlap between repertoires was calculated by dividing the number of shared unique clonotypes by the size of the smaller repertoire. RTK rarefaction, the Chao1 estimator, and Recon v2.1 estimates of unobserved clonotypes were used to assess repertoire richness. TCRdb carries this immuneACCESS record with in-frame sequences only. Its versions omit some clonotypes, under half of them owing to an unresolved V gene in the studies checked, with the rest unexplained. V and J calls and clone size follow that table, whereas D and trimming were derived from the DNA. The sample has about 480,000 clones on record, roughly 79% of them singletons. Approximately 13% of the sample is taken by the ten largest.

The sequenced sample was PBMCs. The sequence links TRBV27 to TRBJ2-7; 10 central nucleotides agree with TRBD1. The sequence derives from a woman in her thirties or forties in good health. Some clones in this sample may be carry-over from other donors' samples. The CDR3: CASSFSSGGTGVHEQYF. The nucleotides read TGTGCCAGCAGTTTTAGCTCTGGGGGGACAGGGGTACACGAGCAGTACTTC.